Here is one T cell receptor beta chain with its context. The sample belongs to a study of T cell repertoires in cytomegalovirus infection. The CDR3 covers 12 residues. Deletions cut 9 bases from V and 2 bases from J, with 8 bases between. In germline, CDR1 is ENHRY, CDR2 SYGVKD. One entry per CDR3 protein results from TCRdb running MiXCR on the reads. The sample has around 350,000 distinct CDR3 sequences, roughly 18% seen once. The sequence came from a human donor in good health (CMV status not recorded). Some clones in this sample may be carry-over from other donors' samples. This chain uses TRBV10-3 with TRBJ1-3, with D tentatively TRBD1 (5 bases). What was sequenced was PBMCs. Here the CDR3 reads CAIQGTGNTIYF. DNA for the CDR3: TGTGCCATTCAGGGAACTGGAAACACCATATATTTT.